These T cell receptor beta chains were read from a single sample in a study of shared clonotypes between healthy human individuals. Some clones are missing from TCRdb's copy, which holds only in-frame ones; the method was immunoSEQ multiplex PCR. The data hold about 500,000 clones, with about 74% observed a single time. Sample: PBMCs. The origin of the receptors is a woman aged 40 to 50 in good health. Some clones in this sample may be carry-over from other donors' samples. CDR3s include the opening cysteine and the closing phenylalanine or tryptophan. D genes are given only for firm matches. Clone size is not always given. Where it is, it says once, few, many or a class for expanded clones.

>TRBV18|TRBD1|TRBJ1-2|few|15
CASSSGQGRSIGYTF
TGTGCCAGCTCATCCGGACAGGGGCGGAGTATCGGCTACACCTTC
>TRBV5-6|.|TRBJ1-4|few|16
CASSLAGMRTNEKLFF
TGTGCCAGCAGCTTGGCGGGGATGCGGACTAATGAAAAACTGTTTTTT
>TRBV5-4|TRBD1|TRBJ1-4|.|16
CASSQDLGTGAEKLFF
TGCGCCAGCAGCCAAGATCTTGGGACAGGGGCCGAAAAACTGTTTTTT
>TRBV7-8|.|TRBJ2-7|.|14
CASSLRQGMYEQYF
TGTGCCAGCAGCTTGAGGCAGGGGATGTACGAGCAGTACTTC
>TRBV10-3|.|TRBJ2-1|few|15
CAISEWGSAYNEQFF
TGTGCCATCAGTGAATGGGGTAGCGCATACAATGAGCAGTTCTTC
>TRBV9|.|TRBJ2-1|.|14
CASSVAGVNNEQFF
TGTGCCAGCAGCGTAGCTGGGGTAAACAATGAGCAGTTCTTC
>TRBV7-2|.|TRBJ1-3|.|16
CASSAPLGLSGNTIYF
TGTGCCAGCAGCGCACCCCTGGGCCTGTCTGGAAACACCATATATTTT
>TRBV11-2|TRBD1|TRBJ2-7|.|15
CASSQFGTGLGEQYF
TGTGCCAGCAGCCAATTCGGGACAGGGCTGGGAGAGCAGTACTTC
>TRBV2|TRBD2|TRBJ2-6|once|17
CASSELAGSSGANVLTF
TGTGCCAGCAGTGAACTAGCGGGAAGCTCTGGGGCCAACGTCCTGACTTTC
>TRBV19|TRBD1|TRBJ2-3|once|15
CASSLPGQGADTQYF
TGTGCCAGTAGCCTTCCGGGACAGGGGGCAGATACGCAGTATTTT
>TRBV7-9|TRBD1|TRBJ2-7|few|13
CASSSTGVGEQYF
TGTGCCAGCAGCTCGACAGGGGTTGGCGAGCAGTACTTC
>TRBV4-1|TRBD1|TRBJ2-7|.|16
CASSQDSGQGNYEQYF
TGCGCCAGCAGCCAAGATTCGGGACAGGGGAACTACGAGCAGTACTTC
>TRBV29-1|.|TRBJ1-1|.|14
CSVGSAGYNTEAFF
TGCAGCGTGGGGTCAGCTGGATATAACACTGAAGCTTTCTTT
>TRBV4-1|.|TRBJ2-7|.|16
CASSQDSRLPAYEQYF
TGCGCCAGCAGCCAAGATAGTCGACTCCCAGCCTACGAGCAGTACTTC
>TRBV7-2|TRBD2|TRBJ2-7|few|15
CASSQTSGRTYEQYF
TGTGCCAGCAGTCAAACTAGCGGGAGGACGTACGAGCAGTACTTC
>TRBV28|.|TRBJ2-5|.|17
CASSLTSGAEGRETQYF
TGTGCCAGCAGTCTAACCTCCGGGGCGGAGGGGCGGGAGACCCAGTACTTC
>TRBV7-2|.|TRBJ2-7|.|16
CASSLAGAGSSYEQYF
TGTGCCAGCAGCTTAGCGGGGGCGGGGAGCTCCTACGAGCAGTACTTC
>TRBV27|.|TRBJ1-6|.|13
CATTGTRYSPLHF
TGTGCCACCACCGGGACACGGTATTCACCCCTCCACTTT
>TRBV30|.|TRBJ1-2|once|14
CAWSVLSATYGRTF
TGTGCCTGGAGTGTACTATCGGCGACATACGGGCGCACCTTC
>TRBV6-6|.|TRBJ2-1|.|14
CASMRGIDYNEQFF
TGTGCCAGTATGAGGGGGATTGATTACAATGAGCAGTTCTTC
>TRBV6-1|.|TRBJ2-7|.|11
CASRLFYEQYF
TGTGCCAGTAGACTGTTCTACGAGCAGTACTTC
>TRBV2|.|TRBJ2-2|.|14
CASSEALLTGELFF
TGTGCCAGCAGTGAAGCGCTTTTGACCGGGGAGCTGTTTTTT
>TRBV6-5|.|TRBJ2-7|.|12
CASSYRGSEQYF
TGTGCCAGCAGTTACAGGGGGAGTGAGCAGTACTTC
>TRBV6-4|.|TRBJ1-1|.|13
CARTDRMLTEAFF
TGTGCCAGAACGGACAGAATGCTCACTGAAGCTTTCTTT
>TRBV9|TRBD2|TRBJ2-7|.|16
CASSARETSGRNEQYF
TGTGCCAGCAGCGCAAGGGAGACTAGCGGGAGGAACGAGCAGTACTTC
>TRBV29-1|.|TRBJ2-1|.|15
CSVGAVKSSYNEQFF
TGCAGCGTTGGCGCGGTCAAGAGCTCCTACAATGAGCAGTTCTTC
>TRBV18|TRBD1|TRBJ1-5|.|16
CASSPERQGKYQPQHF
TGTGCCAGCTCACCGGAAAGACAGGGGAAATATCAGCCCCAGCATTTT
>TRBV1|.|TRBJ2-7|.|12
CTSSLPIAEQYF
TGCACCAGCAGCCTTCCCATAGCCGAGCAGTACTTC
>TRBV30|.|TRBJ1-2|.|14
CAWSIAAGDYGYTF
TGTGCCTGGAGTATTGCGGCAGGCGACTATGGCTACACCTTC
>TRBV15|.|TRBJ2-1|.|13
CATSRGGRNEQFF
TGTGCCACCAGCAGAGGGGGTAGAAATGAGCAGTTCTTC
>TRBV14|.|TRBJ2-7|.|13
CASSHEIGVKQYF
TGTGCCAGCAGCCATGAAATTGGGGTAAAGCAGTACTTC
>TRBV5-1|TRBD1|TRBJ2-1|.|15
CASSRQGRSYNEQFF
TGCGCCAGCAGCCGACAGGGTCGCTCCTACAATGAGCAGTTCTTC
>TRBV28|.|TRBJ1-5|medium-sized|16
CASSLAADSYNQPQHF
TGTGCCAGCAGTTTAGCCGCAGACAGCTACAATCAGCCCCAGCATTTT
>TRBV11-2|.|TRBJ2-7|.|14
CASSLDLRAYEQYF
TGTGCCAGCAGCTTAGATCTCAGGGCCTACGAGCAGTACTTC
>TRBV28|.|TRBJ2-1|.|12
CASSLIPGRQFF
TGTGCCAGCAGTTTAATTCCGGGACGGCAGTTCTTC
>TRBV5-4|.|TRBJ1-1|once|14
CASTLQGVGTEAFF
TGTGCCAGCACCTTACAGGGCGTAGGCACTGAAGCTTTCTTT
>TRBV28|.|TRBJ1-1|.|14
CASSLAGRNTEAFF
TGTGCCAGCAGTTTAGCAGGGCGGAACACTGAAGCTTTCTTT
>TRBV5-6|.|TRBJ2-7|.|16
CASTLGVYYRPYEQYF
TGTGCCAGCACCCTTGGAGTTTACTACCGGCCCTACGAGCAGTACTTC
>TRBV27|TRBD1|TRBJ1-5|.|14
CASSSAGGREPQHF
TGTGCCAGCAGTTCCGCAGGGGGGCGGGAGCCCCAGCATTTT
>TRBV6-6|.|TRBJ1-4|.|15
CASSYKALGNEKLFF
TGTGCCAGCAGTTACAAGGCGTTGGGAAATGAAAAACTGTTTTTT
>TRBV27|.|TRBJ1-2|.|14
CASGLQGGTFGYTF
TGTGCCAGCGGCCTCCAAGGAGGGACTTTTGGCTACACCTTC
>TRBV5-4|TRBD2|TRBJ2-7|.|15
CASSRGLADVYEQYF
TGTGCCAGCAGCCGCGGACTAGCGGATGTCTACGAGCAGTACTTC
>TRBV21-1|.|TRBJ2-4|.|17
CASSKEGRALAKNIQYF
TGTGCCAGCAGCAAAGAGGGCAGGGCTTTAGCCAAAAACATTCAGTACTTC
>TRBV9|.|TRBJ2-2|.|14
CASSVVEGPGELFF
TGTGCCAGCAGCGTAGTAGAGGGGCCGGGGGAGCTGTTTTTT
>TRBV7-2|TRBD1|TRBJ1-2|.|13
CASSWTGEYGYTF
TGTGCCAGCAGTTGGACAGGGGAGTATGGCTACACCTTC
>TRBV19|.|TRBJ1-2|.|12
CASSWLDRGYTF
TGTGCCAGTAGTTGGCTAGACCGGGGCTACACCTTC